This T cell receptor beta chain was identified during a study of blood T cell repertoires in COVID-19 (dated by TCRdb to 2019 to 2021). For the study in its entirety: Collaborator samples came from the United States, Italy and Spain and covered acute and convalescent phases of COVID-19. The dataset comprised deeply sampled blood TCRbeta repertoires from subjects exposed to, actively infected with, or recovered from COVID-19. Samples came from the ongoing ImmuneRACE study (first 160 participants) plus 1,254 subjects from 6 global collaborators. The repertoires were made available in a free public database intended to serve as a resource for research on the immune response to SARS-CoV-2. Nearly every sample came with metadata listing a de-identified subject ID, COVID-19 status, age in years and sex. Where available, HLA class I and class II types were taken from metadata supplied by the sample provider and were not determined by assay-based typing. The material from the prospective study consisted of cDNA or gDNA derived from T cells, B-cell-depleted T cells, or PBMCs. What the work shows at the level of the full study, not this receptor alone: Clinical and demographic metadata were provided uncurated, with the amount varying by source and participant.

TCRbeta CDR3 regions were amplified from genomic DNA using the immunoSEQ Assay, a bias-controlled multiplex PCR. The original pipeline was this. The number of nucleated cells in each sample was estimated by amplification of reference gene primers within the assay. To quantify the absolute abundance of each unique TCRbeta CDR3 rearrangement, sequence reads were collapsed and filtered. For each sample, productive Simpson clonality was calculated by taking the square root of Simpson's diversity index across productive rearrangements. Entries here come from immuneACCESS through TCRdb and include only in-frame sequences with V and J called. Some clones fail to appear in such tables; in the studies checked, an unresolved V gene covers under half of the shortfall, and the cause of the remainder is unknown. For V, J and clone size, that table is used; D and trimming come from the DNA. The sample data list some 190,000 clones, and under 90% of these were observed just once. About a fifth of the sample goes to the ten largest clones.

Whole blood was collected in K2EDTA tubes by collaborating institutions according to the institutions' own protocols. For TCRbeta analysis, collaborators shipped samples in one of three forms: frozen whole blood, isolated PBMCs, or DNA extracted from either of those sample types. As concerns this clone: What this receptor recognizes is not known. Nothing much larger sits one base from this clone, and base qualities are not available.

V loses 4 bases of germline sequence and J loses 5 bases, and the interval between the two ends is 13 bases. Reading from cysteine to phenylalanine, the CDR3 counts 15 amino acids. The entry retains the CDR3 DNA only, 45 bases that are in frame from base 1. As encoded in the germline V gene, CDR1 is SGHDT while CDR2 is YYEEEE. The clonotype was recovered from a human donor in a cohort sampled during active COVID-19. Material for sequencing was peripheral blood. In this chain, TRBV5-6 is recombined with TRBJ1-6; the D region possibly corresponds to TRBD1 (6 bases align). DNA sequence: TGTGCCAGCAGCCCGGCGACAGGCAATAATTCACCCCTCCACTTT. Its protein reads: CASSPATGNNSPLHF.